A selection of T cell receptor beta chains follows, all from one sample in a study of T cells in Graves' hyperthyroidism and ophthalmopathy. One entry per CDR3 protein results from TCRdb running MiXCR on the multiplex PCR reads. The data contain 75,000 to 100,000 distinct CDR3 sequences, approximately 56% of them singletons. Sequencing used blood. The receptors shown here come from a woman between 35 and 50 years old with Graves' hyperthyroidism. Both conserved end residues are part of each CDR3. The D gene is left open where the match is weak. Clone size is given for some rows only: seen once, a few or many times, or a class if the clone is expanded.

j_call | clone_size | d_call | v_call | cdr3_nt | cdr3_aa
TRBJ1-6 | NA | NA | TRBV7-9 | TGTGCCAGCAGTTACCGGACTACCCTCCACTTT | CASSYRTTLHF
TRBJ1-1 | many | NA | TRBV18 | TGTGCCAGCTCACGGGCACGAGGCGGGACGACGAACACTGAAGCTTTCTTT | CASSRARGGTTNTEAFF
TRBJ1-4 | NA | TRBD1 | TRBV10-3 | TGTGCCATCGCCGGACAGGGGCGAGGTGAAAAACTGTTTTTT | CAIAGQGRGEKLFF
TRBJ2-5 | many | NA | TRBV7-2 | TGTGCCAGCAGCTTAGACGATTTTGGGACCCAGTACTTC | CASSLDDFGTQYF
TRBJ2-6 | many | TRBD2 | TRBV7-3 | TGTGCCAGCAGCTTGGGCGGGAGGAGTGGGGCCAACGTCCTGACTTTC | CASSLGGRSGANVLTF
TRBJ1-2 | NA | NA | TRBV25-1 | TGTGCCAGCAAAGACAGGCTTGGTGGCTACACCTTC | CASKDRLGGYTF
TRBJ2-7 | NA | TRBD1 | TRBV25-1 | TGTGCCAGCTTGGTAGGACAGGGGAACGAGCAGTACTTC | CASLVGQGNEQYF
TRBJ2-3 | NA | TRBD2 | TRBV9 | TGTGCCAGCAGCTTAGGGACTAGCCCTGGGGATACGCAGTATTTT | CASSLGTSPGDTQYF
TRBJ2-7 | many | TRBD1 | TRBV29-1 | TGCAGCGTTCTACAGGGGGCCGGCTACGAGCAGTACTTC | CSVLQGAGYEQYF
TRBJ2-7 | many | TRBD2 | TRBV2 | TGTGCCAGCAGTCGTAGCGGGAGGCTCCACTACGAGCAGTACTTC | CASSRSGRLHYEQYF
TRBJ2-5 | NA | TRBD2 | TRBV2 | TGTGCCAGCAGCCTCGGGACTAGCGGGAGCAGGGAGACCCAGTACTTC | CASSLGTSGSRETQYF
TRBJ2-5 | many | TRBD2 | TRBV7-2 | TGTGCCAGCAGCTTAAAAGGGACTAGCGGGAGGAGACTGGAGACCCAGTACTTC | CASSLKGTSGRRLETQYF
TRBJ2-7 | NA | NA | TRBV2 | TGTGCCAGCAGTGGTTGGACGGGCTACGAGCAGTACTTC | CASSGWTGYEQYF
TRBJ2-5 | NA | NA | TRBV20-1 | TGCAGTGCTAGACGGCAGGGCGTCGGAGAGACCCAGTACTTC | CSARRQGVGETQYF
TRBJ2-3 | NA | NA | TRBV12-3/TRBV12-4 | TGTGCCAGCGGGAGTCAAGATACGCAGTATTTT | CASGSQDTQYF
TRBJ2-5 | NA | TRBD2 | TRBV2 | TGTGCCAGCTCACCAGGGGGACTAGCGGGAGGCCGCGGAGAGACCCAGTACTTC | CASSPGGLAGGRGETQYF
TRBJ2-7 | NA | NA | TRBV7-2 | TGTGCCAGCAGCTTAGCAGGGTACTCCTACGAGCAGTACTTC | CASSLAGYSYEQYF
TRBJ2-5 | once | NA | TRBV20-1 | TGCAGTGTTAGAAAAGCAGGGAGAGGCCAAGAGACCCAGTACTTC | CSVRKAGRGQETQYF
TRBJ2-5 | once | TRBD2 | TRBV10-1 | TGCGCCAGTGTTACAGCGGGAGTCGTGGAGACCCAGTACTTC | CASVTAGVVETQYF
TRBJ2-7 | NA | NA | TRBV7-8 | TGTGCCAGCAGCGTGGGGCAGCTCTACAAGCAGTACTTC | CASSVGQLYKQYF
TRBJ1-1 | many | NA | TRBV9 | TGTGCCAGCAGCCGCCTCCAGAACACTGAAGCTTTCTTT | CASSRLQNTEAFF
TRBJ2-5 | NA | TRBD1 | TRBV7-8 | TGTGCCAGCAGCTCCATCGGACAGGGGGCGGAGACCCAGTACTTC | CASSSIGQGAETQYF
TRBJ1-6 | few | TRBD1 | TRBV25-1 | TGTGCCAGCACCCAATCCGGGGACAGTCAAGATTCACCCCTCCACTTT | CASTQSGDSQDSPLHF
TRBJ1-6 | many | NA | TRBV7-3 | TGTGCCAGCAGCTTGACAGTAGGGAATTCACCCCTCCACTTT | CASSLTVGNSPLHF
TRBJ1-1 | few | TRBD1 | TRBV28 | TGTGCCAGCAGTTTCGAGCTGGACAGGGGATCTTTCTTT | CASSFELDRGSFF
TRBJ1-3 | few | NA | TRBV6-5 | TGTGCCAGCAGTTACTCGAAGTTTCAGGCTCTAAGCTCTGGAAACACCATATATTTT | CASSYSKFQALSSGNTIYF
TRBJ2-5 | NA | NA | TRBV29-1 | TGCAGCGGACCTCACCAAGAGACCCAGTACTTC | CSGPHQETQYF
TRBJ1-2 | many | NA | TRBV15 | TGTGCCACCAGCAGAGGCCAGCTATCTAACTATGGCTACACCTTC | CATSRGQLSNYGYTF
TRBJ1-5 | few | NA | TRBV2 | TGTGCCAGCAGTGATGGGTTGGGACAGCCCCAGCATTTT | CASSDGLGQPQHF
TRBJ1-4 | NA | NA | TRBV4-1 | TGCGCCAGCAGCCAAGGTACAGGATTTAATGAAAAACTGTTTTTT | CASSQGTGFNEKLFF
TRBJ1-2 | NA | NA | TRBV29-1 | TGCAGCGTTGGGACAGTGGATGGCTACACCTTC | CSVGTVDGYTF
TRBJ2-5 | NA | TRBD2 | TRBV15 | TGTCCCACCAGCAGCCAAGCTAGCGGGAGTGAGACCCAGTACTTC | CPTSSQASGSETQYF
TRBJ2-7 | NA | NA | TRBV29-1 | TGCAGCGTTCCGGCGGTCGGGTCCTACGAGCAGTACTTC | CSVPAVGSYEQYF
TRBJ2-2 | many | NA | TRBV14 | TGTGCCAGTGGACAGTTCGCGAACACCGGGGAGCTGTTTTTT | CASGQFANTGELFF
TRBJ2-6 | NA | NA | TRBV29-1 | TGCAGCGTTCGGTTAAGGGATGTTCACTCTGGGGCCAACGTCCTGACTTTC | CSVRLRDVHSGANVLTF
TRBJ1-2 | many | NA | TRBV10-3 | TGTGCCATCAGTGGGCCGGACGACTCGGGCTACACCTTC | CAISGPDDSGYTF
TRBJ2-6 | medium-sized | NA | TRBV29-1 | TGCAGCGTTGAAGGGGGCTCTGGGGCCAACGTCCTGACTTTC | CSVEGGSGANVLTF
TRBJ2-7 | once | TRBD2 | TRBV20-1 | TGCAGTGCACAGGGACTAGCGGGTAAGCAGTACTTC | CSAQGLAGKQYF
TRBJ2-6 | many | TRBD1 | TRBV20-1 | TGCAGTGCTAGAGCTTGGGACAGGGACGGGGCCAACGTCCTGACTTTC | CSARAWDRDGANVLTF
TRBJ2-3 | NA | TRBD2 | TRBV7-6 | TGTGCCAGCAGCTTTATTCTAGCGGGAGGGCCTACAGATACGCAGTATTTT | CASSFILAGGPTDTQYF
TRBJ2-5 | few | NA | TRBV20-1 | TGCAGTGCCAAGACGGAGTACTTC | CSAKTEYF
TRBJ2-6 | NA | NA | TRBV24-1 | TGTGCCACTCGGGGGGGGGCCAACGTCCTGACTTTC | CATRGGANVLTF
TRBJ1-5 | NA | NA | TRBV5-1 | TGCGCCAGCAGCTTACCGGGACAGCCCCAGCATTTT | CASSLPGQPQHF
TRBJ2-3 | NA | TRBD1 | TRBV29-1 | TGCAGCGTAGGAACAGGGGGCACAGATACGCAGTATTTT | CSVGTGGTDTQYF
TRBJ2-7 | NA | NA | TRBV6-4 | TGTGCCAGCAGAGATTACGAGCAGCACTTC | CASRDYEQHF
TRBJ2-3 | many | TRBD2 | TRBV2 | TGTGCCACCCATCTAGCGGGAACGCCAGATACGCAGTATTTT | CATHLAGTPDTQYF